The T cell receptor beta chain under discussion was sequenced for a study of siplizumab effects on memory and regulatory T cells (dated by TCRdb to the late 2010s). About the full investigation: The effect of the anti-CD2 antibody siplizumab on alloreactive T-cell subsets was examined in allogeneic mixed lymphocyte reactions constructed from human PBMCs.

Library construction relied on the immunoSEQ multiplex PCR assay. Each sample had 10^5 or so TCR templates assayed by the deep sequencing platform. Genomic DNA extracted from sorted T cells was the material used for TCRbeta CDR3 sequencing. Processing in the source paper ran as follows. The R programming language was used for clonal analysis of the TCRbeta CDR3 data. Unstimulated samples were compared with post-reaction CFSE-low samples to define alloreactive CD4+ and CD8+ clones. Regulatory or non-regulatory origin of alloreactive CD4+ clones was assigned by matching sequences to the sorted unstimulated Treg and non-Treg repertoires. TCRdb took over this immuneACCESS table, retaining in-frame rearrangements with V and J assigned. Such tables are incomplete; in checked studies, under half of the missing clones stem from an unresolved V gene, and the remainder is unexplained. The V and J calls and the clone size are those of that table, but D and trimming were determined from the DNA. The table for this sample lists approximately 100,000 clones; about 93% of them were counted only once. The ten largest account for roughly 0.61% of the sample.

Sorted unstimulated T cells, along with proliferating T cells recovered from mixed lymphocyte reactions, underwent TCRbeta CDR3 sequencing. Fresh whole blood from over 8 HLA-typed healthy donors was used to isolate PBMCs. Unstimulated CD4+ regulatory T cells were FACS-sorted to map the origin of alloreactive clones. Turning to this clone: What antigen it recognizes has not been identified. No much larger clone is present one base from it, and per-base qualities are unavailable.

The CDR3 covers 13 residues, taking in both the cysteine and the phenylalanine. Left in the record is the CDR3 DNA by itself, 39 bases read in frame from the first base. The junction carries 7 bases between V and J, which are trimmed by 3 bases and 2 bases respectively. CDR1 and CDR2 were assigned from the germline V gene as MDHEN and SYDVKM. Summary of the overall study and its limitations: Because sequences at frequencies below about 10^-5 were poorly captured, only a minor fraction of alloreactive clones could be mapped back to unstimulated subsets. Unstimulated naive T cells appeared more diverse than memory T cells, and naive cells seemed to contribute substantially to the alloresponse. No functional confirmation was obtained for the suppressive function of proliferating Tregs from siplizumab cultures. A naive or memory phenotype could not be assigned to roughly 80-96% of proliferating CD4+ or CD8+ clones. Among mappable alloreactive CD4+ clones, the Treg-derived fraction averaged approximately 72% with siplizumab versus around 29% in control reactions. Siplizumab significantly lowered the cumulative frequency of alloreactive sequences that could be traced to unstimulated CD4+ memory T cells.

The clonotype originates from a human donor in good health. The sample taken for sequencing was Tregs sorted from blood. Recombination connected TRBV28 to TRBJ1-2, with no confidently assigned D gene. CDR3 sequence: CASSFAGNYGYTF. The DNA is TGTGCCAGCAGTTTTGCGGGAAACTATGGCTACACCTTC.